This is a list of T cell receptor beta chains from one sample in a study of blood T cell repertoires in COVID-19. Profiling relied on immunoSEQ multiplex PCR, and the TCRdb table lists in-frame clones only, not all of them. The sample carries more than 300,000 clones, around four fifths recorded once. Sequencing was performed on PBMCs or T cells enriched from blood (not recorded which). These receptor sequences come from a woman aged 50 to 60 who had recovered from COVID-19. CDR3s include the opening cysteine and the closing phenylalanine or tryptophan. The D gene is left open where the match is weak. Some rows mark clone size as missing; the rest say once, few, many or name a class of expanded clone.

clone_size j_call v_call d_call cdr3_aa cdr3_nt
. TRBJ1-2 TRBV10-3 . CAISESGAGSPGYGYTF TGTGCCATCAGTGAGTCGGGGGCAGGGTCCCCCGGCTATGGCTACACCTTC
. TRBJ2-3 TRBV4-3 . CASSQDNIRETTDTQYF TGCGCCAGCAGCCAAGATAATATTCGGGAGACCACAGATACGCAGTATTTT
. TRBJ1-6 TRBV7-3 TRBD1 CASSLGQGYNSPLHF TGTGCCAGCAGCTTAGGACAGGGCTATAATTCACCCCTCCACTTT
. TRBJ2-1 TRBV19 TRBD2 CASTIAGGLDEQFF TGTGCCAGTACAATAGCGGGAGGGCTTGATGAGCAGTTCTTC
. TRBJ1-6 TRBV7-2 . CASSRYNSPLHF TGTGCCAGCAGCCGGTATAATTCACCCCTCCACTTT
. TRBJ2-3 TRBV5-1 TRBD1 CASSPTGVTDTQYF TGCGCCAGCAGCCCGACAGGGGTCACAGATACGCAGTATTTT
. TRBJ1-2 TRBV30 . CAWSQGLSPNYGYTF TGTGCCTGGTCACAGGGATTGTCGCCAAACTATGGCTACACCTTC
. TRBJ2-7 TRBV27 TRBD2 CASGHSGGAGEQYF TGTGCCAGCGGCCATAGCGGGGGGGCCGGGGAGCAGTACTTC
. TRBJ2-7 TRBV5-4 . CASSPGQSYEQYF TGTGCCAGCAGCCCAGGACAGTCCTACGAGCAGTACTTC
. TRBJ2-7 TRBV7-3 TRBD2 CASSHGGIAYEQYF TGTGCCAGCAGCCACGGGGGGATTGCGTACGAGCAGTACTTC
. TRBJ1-1 TRBV7-9 . CASSLAQGGGAFF TGTGCCAGCAGCTTAGCTCAGGGTGGTGGTGCTTTCTTT
. TRBJ2-7 TRBV27 . CASRSRGGGLGRLYEQYF TGTGCCAGCAGATCCCGAGGGGGGGGTTTAGGCAGGCTCTACGAGCAGTACTTC
. TRBJ2-7 TRBV5-1 TRBD2 CASSLLAGVSSYEQYF TGCGCCAGCAGCTTGTTAGCGGGGGTTTCCTCCTACGAGCAGTACTTC
. TRBJ1-3 TRBV14 . CASSRRTVGNTIYF TGTGCCAGCAGCCGTCGGACAGTTGGAAACACCATATATTTT
few TRBJ1-1 TRBV7-3 . CASSLALNTEAFF TGTGCCAGCAGCCTAGCACTGAACACTGAAGCTTTCTTT
. TRBJ2-1 TRBV28 TRBD1 CASSPRQGNSYNEQFF TGTGCCAGCAGTCCCCGACAGGGTAACTCCTACAATGAGCAGTTCTTC
. TRBJ1-1 TRBV2 TRBD1 CASSETTGDPGTEAFF TGTGCCAGCAGTGAAACGACAGGGGACCCTGGCACTGAAGCTTTCTTT
. TRBJ2-3 TRBV27 TRBD2 CASSLRGGGAEGATDTQYF TGTGCCAGCAGTTTAAGGGGCGGGGGGGCCGAAGGAGCCACAGATACGCAGTATTTT
. TRBJ1-3 TRBV6-5 TRBD1 CASSSNRGLGNTIYF TGTGCCAGCAGTTCCAACAGGGGGCTTGGAAACACCATATATTTT
. TRBJ2-2 TRBV6-5 TRBD1 CASSWDRVTGELFF TGTGCCAGCAGCTGGGACAGGGTGACCGGGGAGCTGTTTTTT
. TRBJ2-5 TRBV30 TRBD2 CAWSVAGGSAQYF TGTGCCTGGAGTGTAGCGGGAGGTTCCGCCCAGTACTTC
once TRBJ2-7 TRBV6-2/TRBV6-3 . CASSSGGGLSYEQYF TGTGCCAGCAGTTCCGGCGGCGGCCTTTCCTACGAGCAGTACTTC
. TRBJ1-1 TRBV9 . CASSVVGGGTEAFF TGTGCCAGCAGCGTAGTAGGGGGTGGCACTGAAGCTTTCTTT
. TRBJ2-2 TRBV9 . CASGQKTNTGELFF TGTGCCAGCGGGCAGAAGACGAACACCGGGGAGCTGTTTTTT
. TRBJ1-1 TRBV2 TRBD1 CASSGTGGGEAFF TGTGCCAGCAGCGGGACAGGGGGCGGTGAAGCTTTCTTT
. TRBJ1-1 TRBV29-1 . CSVEDGGGAAFF TGCAGCGTTGAAGATGGCGGGGGGGCTGCTTTCTTT
. TRBJ2-1 TRBV18 . CASSPPRSGSYNEQFF TGTGCCAGCTCACCACCAAGGTCAGGGTCCTACAATGAGCAGTTCTTC
few TRBJ1-1 TRBV3-1/TRBV3-2 TRBD1 CASSQGQGETEAFF TGTGCCAGCAGCCAAGGACAGGGTGAGACTGAAGCTTTCTTT
. TRBJ1-2 TRBV18 . CASSPNVGSPNHGYTF TGTGCCAGCTCACCGAATGTCGGGTCCCCTAATCATGGCTACACCTTC
. TRBJ2-3 TRBV5-4 TRBD2 CASSGTSGPSTDTQYF TGTGCCAGCAGCGGGACTAGCGGGCCCAGCACAGATACGCAGTATTTT
once TRBJ2-7 TRBV4-3 . CASSQDLGSQSYEQYF TGCGCCAGCAGCCAAGATCTTGGCTCCCAATCCTACGAGCAGTACTTC
. TRBJ1-2 TRBV5-1 . CASSSGGVFNYGYTF TGCGCCAGCAGCTCGGGGGGAGTATTTAACTATGGCTACACCTTC
. TRBJ1-2 TRBV2 . CASKQGTNYGYTF TGTGCCAGCAAGCAGGGTACGAACTATGGCTACACCTTC
. TRBJ1-5 TRBV7-2 TRBD1 CASSLAGTGNQPQHF TGTGCCAGCAGCTTAGCCGGGACAGGGAATCAGCCCCAGCATTTT
. TRBJ2-2 TRBV4-1 . CASSLWDSGFTGELFF TGCGCCAGCAGCCTGTGGGACAGCGGGTTCACCGGGGAGCTGTTTTTT
. TRBJ2-1 TRBV6-2/TRBV6-3 . CASSYFLLARQNNEQFF TGTGCCAGCAGTTACTTCCTACTAGCTAGACAGAACAATGAGCAGTTCTTC
. TRBJ1-1 TRBV12-3/TRBV12-4 TRBD1 CASSYGGQTKAFF TGTGCCAGCAGTTACGGGGGACAGACAAAAGCTTTCTTT
. TRBJ2-5 TRBV7-9 TRBD2 CASSSGGLAETQYF TGTGCCAGCAGCTCCGGGGGACTAGCGGAGACCCAGTACTTC
. TRBJ2-7 TRBV6-6 TRBD1 CASSETGSGYEQYF TGTGCCAGCAGTGAGACAGGGTCCGGCTACGAGCAGTACTTC
. TRBJ1-4 TRBV6-1 . CASSERGRGGNEKLFF TGTGCCAGCAGTGAACGTGGGAGAGGCGGTAATGAAAAACTGTTTTTT
. TRBJ1-3 TRBV30 TRBD1 CAWSATGGSGNTIYF TGTGCCTGGAGCGCAACAGGGGGCAGTGGAAACACCATATATTTT
once TRBJ1-6 TRBV3-1/TRBV3-2 TRBD1 CASSPRTGQTSWGVAPLHF TGTGCCAGCAGCCCTCGGACAGGGCAAACCTCCTGGGGTGTTGCGCCCCTCCACTTT
. TRBJ2-7 TRBV6-5 TRBD2 CASSPGRTRLHEQYF TGTGCCAGCAGTCCAGGGCGGACTAGACTACACGAGCAGTACTTC
. TRBJ2-3 TRBV2 TRBD2 CASRWLAGESTQYF TGTGCCAGCCGATGGCTAGCGGGAGAGAGTACGCAGTATTTT
. TRBJ1-5 TRBV19 TRBD1 CASSIGQGYQPQHF TGTGCCAGTAGTATTGGACAGGGGTATCAGCCCCAGCATTTT
once TRBJ1-1 TRBV5-1 . CASSLESVNTEAFF TGCGCCAGCAGCTTGGAGTCGGTGAACACTGAAGCTTTCTTT
few TRBJ1-2 TRBV19 . CASGQTVGYTF TGTGCCAGTGGACAGACGGTCGGCTACACCTTC
. TRBJ1-1 TRBV5-8 TRBD1 CASSPRTGKNTEAFF TGTGCCAGCAGCCCGCGGACAGGAAAGAACACTGAAGCTTTCTTT
few TRBJ2-2 TRBV5-6 . CASSLVVSGELFF TGTGCCAGCAGCTTGGTAGTCTCCGGGGAGCTGTTTTTT
once TRBJ1-3 TRBV30 . CAWPTGNTIYF TGTGCCTGGCCAACTGGAAACACCATATATTTT
. TRBJ1-2 TRBV6-2/TRBV6-3 . CASSTGMGYTF TGTGCCAGCAGCACAGGGATGGGCTACACCTTC
. TRBJ1-1 TRBV7-2 . CAGGRGGGVPRTEAFF TGTGCCGGGGGCCGCGGGGGCGGGGTCCCGCGAACTGAAGCTTTCTTT
. TRBJ2-6 TRBV4-3 TRBD1 CASSQGGSGQAYSGANVLTF TGCGCCAGCAGCCAAGGGGGATCCGGACAGGCATACTCTGGGGCCAACGTCCTGACTTTC
. TRBJ2-1 TRBV3-1/TRBV3-2 . CASTPNSGKSYNEQFF TGTGCCAGCACCCCGAATTCCGGGAAAAGCTACAATGAGCAGTTCTTC
. TRBJ1-5 TRBV11-3 . CASSLTGNQPQHF TGTGCCAGCAGCTTGACAGGTAATCAGCCCCAGCATTTT